At least ten counts were recorded for the clone carrying this T cell receptor beta chain. Its antigen is currently unknown. This sample's time point: newly diagnosed GD, antithyroid drugs for less than 3 months. PBMC RNA was the source of the TCR library. HTBI primers from iRepertoire and Arm-PCR of CDR3 regions yielded the TCR beta libraries. MiXCR, run by TCRdb on the multiplex PCR reads, gives a single entry per CDR3 protein. The sample has 200,000 to 250,000 distinct CDR3 sequences; approximately 19% are singletons. These data originate in a study of regulatory T cells in long-lasting Graves disease. Findings and caveats of the study: Persistent disease exhibited a predilection for TRBV28, TRBJ1-2 and TRBJ2-5.

Germline values: CDR1 SEHNR, CDR2 FQNEAQ (reference sequence). The CDR3 has 17 residues. With V trimmed by 5 bases and J by 2 bases, 14 bases remained unmatched. These data were likewise used in another study, on T cells in Graves' hyperthyroidism and ophthalmopathy. This second study says: In the first-round RT-PCR of the TCR CDR3, the HTBI primer set was used. Model output signaled ophthalmopathy a median around 6.9 months ahead of onset.

The source is a woman younger than 45 with Graves disease. The chain combines TRBV7-9 with TRBJ2-5; 7 nucleotides align to TRBD1. Specimen: peripheral blood mononuclear cells (PBMCs), collected at new diagnosis, from a patient treated with antithyroid drugs. This CDR3 reads CASSALTGERGQETQYF. CDR3 in DNA: TGTGCCAGCAGCGCGCTTACAGGGGAAAGGGGACAAGAGACCCAGTACTTC.